This T cell receptor (beta chain) was captured in a study of OX40 agonist ivuxolimab in advanced cancers. Measured with immunoSEQ multiplex PCR; TCRdb has only the in-frame clones, and not every one. The profile shows under 85,000 clones, around 93% of them singletons. Germline CDR1 SSHAT, CDR2 FNYEAQ (reference sequence). The CDR3 length is 13 residues. Details on this clone: The junction differs from germline at one of its ends, possibly a read error.

Autoimmune disease history or systemic immunosuppression was exclusionary. With baseline, cycle 4 day 1, and cycle 7 day 1 as timepoints, blood was sampled. The input for sequencing was CD4+ or CD8+ T cells sorted from blood, taken in a trial of the OX40 agonist ivuxolimab. The V and J genes are TRBV7-7 and TRBJ1-1; D perhaps matches TRBD1 (5 bases). This sequence was found in an adult with an advanced solid tumor such as melanoma, head and neck, liver or kidney cancer. The CDR3 DNA reads TGTGCTAGCAGCTTATGGGGGTTGAGGGAAGCTTTCTTT. It yields the protein CASSLWGLREAFF.